This is a list of T cell receptor beta chains from one sample in a study of early T cells in non-severe SARS-CoV-2 infection. From the 5' RACE reads, TCRdb called clonotypes with MiXCR, one entry per CDR3 protein. The profile shows 55,000 to 80,000 distinct CDR3 sequences, more than 7% of them singletons. The specimen was whole blood, collected at baseline. The receptors stem from an adult who was a healthcare worker with PCR-confirmed SARS-CoV-2 infection or an uninfected control (not recorded which). Each CDR3 is given with its conserved first and last residue. Each record gives: J gene, D gene, clone size, V gene, CDR3 protein, CDR3 DNA. The D gene is left open where the match is weak. The listing skips clone size in some rows; elsewhere it reads once, few, many or a size class.

J gene: TRBJ2-2
D gene: NA
clone size: few
V gene: TRBV6-5
CDR3 protein: CASSYSRDTTTTGELFF
CDR3 DNA: TGTGCCAGCAGTTACTCGAGGGACACAACTACTACCGGGGAGCTGTTTTTT

J gene: TRBJ1-2
D gene: TRBD1
clone size: many
V gene: TRBV29-1
CDR3 protein: CSVDPTGGRYGYTF
CDR3 DNA: TGCAGCGTCGACCCCACAGGGGGCCGTTATGGCTACACCTTC

J gene: TRBJ2-1
D gene: TRBD2
clone size: many
V gene: TRBV7-3
CDR3 protein: CASSLEVSGTYNEQFF
CDR3 DNA: TGTGCCAGCAGCTTAGAGGTGAGCGGGACCTACAATGAGCAGTTTTTC

J gene: TRBJ2-3
D gene: NA
clone size: few
V gene: TRBV13
CDR3 protein: CASSSSLGEWTDTQYF
CDR3 DNA: TGTGCCAGCAGCTCGAGTCTCGGGGAATGGACAGATACGCAGTATTTT

J gene: TRBJ2-2
D gene: NA
clone size: few
V gene: TRBV10-2
CDR3 protein: CASSAQGSSGELFF
CDR3 DNA: TGCGCCAGCAGTGCCCAGGGGTCGAGCGGGGAGCTGTTTTTT

J gene: TRBJ2-1
D gene: NA
clone size: many
V gene: TRBV7-3
CDR3 protein: CASSLMDGEQFF
CDR3 DNA: TGTGCCAGCAGCTTAATGGACGGGGAGCAGTTCTTC

J gene: TRBJ2-1
D gene: TRBD2
clone size: many
V gene: TRBV7-3
CDR3 protein: CASSPRGRGVYNEQFF
CDR3 DNA: TGTGCCAGCAGCCCCCGGGGGCGGGGGGTGTACAATGAGCAGTTCTTC

J gene: TRBJ2-1
D gene: NA
clone size: few
V gene: TRBV18
CDR3 protein: CASSPLGAIYNEQFF
CDR3 DNA: TGTGCCAGCTCACCTCTGGGGGCGATTTACAATGAGCAGTTCTTC

J gene: TRBJ2-7
D gene: NA
clone size: NA
V gene: TRBV27
CDR3 protein: CASSPGRFYEQYF
CDR3 DNA: TGTGCCAGCAGCCCGGGACGGTTCTACGAGCAGTACTTC

J gene: TRBJ2-1
D gene: TRBD2
clone size: few
V gene: TRBV2
CDR3 protein: CASSEVRGTIYNEQFF
CDR3 DNA: TGTGCCAGCAGTGAAGTGCGGGGGACTATATACAATGAGCAGTTCTTC

J gene: TRBJ1-1
D gene: TRBD1
clone size: few
V gene: TRBV25-1
CDR3 protein: CASSPGRTGGTNTEAFF
CDR3 DNA: TGTGCCAGCTCCCCAGGCAGGACAGGTGGAACGAACACTGAAGCTTTCTTT

J gene: TRBJ2-7
D gene: NA
clone size: few
V gene: TRBV6-6
CDR3 protein: CASSYNDAWEQYF
CDR3 DNA: TGTGCCAGCAGTTACAATGACGCTTGGGAGCAGTACTTC

J gene: TRBJ2-2
D gene: NA
clone size: few
V gene: TRBV3-1
CDR3 protein: CASSSRTANTGELFF
CDR3 DNA: TGTGCCAGCAGCTCGCGGACAGCGAACACCGGGGAGCTGTTTTTT

J gene: TRBJ2-1
D gene: TRBD1
clone size: once
V gene: TRBV20-1
CDR3 protein: CSARGDRGVYNEQFF
CDR3 DNA: TGCAGTGCTAGGGGTGACAGGGGGGTTTACAATGAGCAGTTCTTC

J gene: TRBJ1-4
D gene: NA
clone size: many
V gene: TRBV2
CDR3 protein: CASTGDTSTNEKLFF
CDR3 DNA: TGTGCCAGCACCGGGGACACCTCAACTAATGAAAAACTGTTTTTT

J gene: TRBJ2-7
D gene: NA
clone size: NA
V gene: TRBV4-3
CDR3 protein: CASSQDFGMDYEQYF
CDR3 DNA: TGCGCCAGCAGCCAAGATTTCGGAATGGACTACGAGCAGTACTTC

J gene: TRBJ2-7
D gene: TRBD2
clone size: many
V gene: TRBV28
CDR3 protein: CASSLFPGGTYEQYF
CDR3 DNA: TGTGCCAGCAGTTTATTCCCGGGAGGGACCTACGAGCAGTACTTC

J gene: TRBJ2-3
D gene: TRBD1
clone size: few
V gene: TRBV5-1
CDR3 protein: CASSEGTGSADTQYF
CDR3 DNA: TGCGCCAGCAGCGAAGGGACAGGGAGCGCAGATACGCAGTATTTT

J gene: TRBJ2-2
D gene: NA
clone size: many
V gene: TRBV4-3
CDR3 protein: CASSLEAHRTLSTGELFF
CDR3 DNA: TGCGCCAGCAGCCTGGAGGCCCACAGGACTCTGAGCACCGGGGAGCTGTTTTTT

J gene: TRBJ2-3
D gene: NA
clone size: NA
V gene: TRBV4-1
CDR3 protein: CASSPYLGDTQYF
CDR3 DNA: TGCGCCAGCAGCCCCTACCTGGGGGATACGCAGTATTTT

J gene: TRBJ1-6
D gene: TRBD1
clone size: few
V gene: TRBV20-1
CDR3 protein: CSASRDRSNSPLHF
CDR3 DNA: TGCAGTGCTAGTAGGGACAGGAGTAATTCACCCCTCCACTTT

J gene: TRBJ2-2
D gene: TRBD2
clone size: few
V gene: TRBV6-6
CDR3 protein: CASSDSGRGTGELFF
CDR3 DNA: TGTGCCAGCAGCGATAGCGGGAGGGGAACCGGGGAGCTGTTTTTT

J gene: TRBJ2-7
D gene: TRBD2
clone size: NA
V gene: TRBV6-2/TRBV6-3
CDR3 protein: CASSYSRRTSGMKSSYEQYF
CDR3 DNA: TGTGCCAGCAGTTACTCGAGGAGGACTAGCGGGATGAAGAGCTCCTACGAGCAGTACTTC

J gene: TRBJ2-6
D gene: NA
clone size: few
V gene: TRBV19
CDR3 protein: CATKEGASGANVLTF
CDR3 DNA: TGTGCCACCAAGGAGGGGGCCTCTGGGGCCAACGTCCTGACTTTC

J gene: TRBJ2-7
D gene: TRBD2
clone size: NA
V gene: TRBV5-4
CDR3 protein: CASSRTSGNSYEQYF
CDR3 DNA: TGTGCCAGCAGTAGGACTAGCGGGAACTCCTACGAGCAGTACTTC

J gene: TRBJ2-1
D gene: NA
clone size: NA
V gene: TRBV5-1
CDR3 protein: CASSLGSASYNEQFF
CDR3 DNA: TGCGCCAGCAGCTTGGGGTCAGCCTCCTACAATGAGCAGTTCTTC

J gene: TRBJ2-2
D gene: TRBD2
clone size: many
V gene: TRBV7-9
CDR3 protein: CASSRSGGNTGELFF
CDR3 DNA: TGTGCCAGCAGTCGTAGCGGGGGGAACACCGGGGAGCTGTTTTTT

J gene: TRBJ1-1
D gene: NA
clone size: many
V gene: TRBV4-1
CDR3 protein: CASSQESRGGTEAFF
CDR3 DNA: TGCGCCAGCAGCCAAGAATCCCGGGGAGGCACTGAAGCTTTCTTT

J gene: TRBJ2-7
D gene: TRBD2
clone size: NA
V gene: TRBV10-2
CDR3 protein: CASSPTSGGSYEQYF
CDR3 DNA: TGCGCCAGCAGCCCTACTAGCGGAGGCTCCTACGAGCAGTACTTC

J gene: TRBJ2-1
D gene: NA
clone size: medium-sized
V gene: TRBV6-2/TRBV6-3
CDR3 protein: CASSTSGNEQFF
CDR3 DNA: TGTGCCAGCAGTACCAGCGGGAATGAGCAGTTCTTC

J gene: TRBJ2-3
D gene: TRBD2
clone size: NA
V gene: TRBV3-1
CDR3 protein: CASSRWAGGEGDTQYF
CDR3 DNA: TGTGCCAGCAGCAGGTGGGCGGGAGGTGAAGGAGATACGCAGTATTTT

J gene: TRBJ2-7
D gene: NA
clone size: few
V gene: TRBV4-1
CDR3 protein: CASSHREGTYEQYF
CDR3 DNA: TGCGCCAGCAGCCATAGGGAAGGGACCTACGAGCAGTACTTC

J gene: TRBJ2-2
D gene: TRBD2
clone size: many
V gene: TRBV11-2
CDR3 protein: CASSHPGGSNTGELFF
CDR3 DNA: TGTGCCAGCAGCCACCCGGGAGGCTCGAACACCGGGGAGCTGTTTTTT

J gene: TRBJ1-1
D gene: NA
clone size: NA
V gene: TRBV20-1
CDR3 protein: CSARENTEAFF
CDR3 DNA: TGCAGTGCTAGAGAAAACACTGAAGCTTTCTTT

J gene: TRBJ2-7
D gene: NA
clone size: many
V gene: TRBV12-3/TRBV12-4
CDR3 protein: CASSFSSAIEQYF
CDR3 DNA: TGTGCCAGCAGTTTCAGCTCGGCGATCGAGCAGTACTTC

J gene: TRBJ2-7
D gene: NA
clone size: few
V gene: TRBV6-2/TRBV6-3
CDR3 protein: CASRDSAHYEQYF
CDR3 DNA: TGTGCCAGCAGGGACAGTGCCCACTACGAGCAGTACTTC

J gene: TRBJ2-5
D gene: NA
clone size: few
V gene: TRBV7-3
CDR3 protein: CASSTGSEETQYF
CDR3 DNA: TGTGCCAGCAGCACAGGTTCTGAGGAGACCCAGTACTTC

J gene: TRBJ2-5
D gene: NA
clone size: many
V gene: TRBV12-3/TRBV12-4
CDR3 protein: CASSQVGGLETQYF
CDR3 DNA: TGTGCCAGCAGCCAGGTCGGGGGGCTAGAGACCCAGTACTTC

J gene: TRBJ2-7
D gene: NA
clone size: NA
V gene: TRBV6-5
CDR3 protein: CASSYGSRVEQYF
CDR3 DNA: TGTGCCAGCAGTTATGGATCCAGGGTGGAGCAGTACTTC

J gene: TRBJ1-1
D gene: NA
clone size: many
V gene: TRBV7-8
CDR3 protein: CASSLVDRNTEAFF
CDR3 DNA: TGTGCCAGCAGCTTAGTCGACAGGAACACTGAAGCTTTCTTT

J gene: TRBJ2-1
D gene: TRBD2
clone size: few
V gene: TRBV18
CDR3 protein: CASSPTSGIRSNEQFF
CDR3 DNA: TGTGCCAGCTCACCCACTAGCGGGATAAGAAGTAATGAGCAGTTCTTC

J gene: TRBJ2-1
D gene: TRBD2
clone size: many
V gene: TRBV7-2
CDR3 protein: CASRLAGRMQREQFF
CDR3 DNA: TGTGCCAGCAGGCTAGCGGGGAGGATGCAGCGCGAGCAGTTCTTC

J gene: TRBJ2-7
D gene: TRBD1
clone size: few
V gene: TRBV5-1
CDR3 protein: CASSRDRDRAAEQYF
CDR3 DNA: TGCGCCAGCAGCCGCGACAGGGATCGGGCTGCCGAGCAGTACTTC

J gene: TRBJ2-7
D gene: TRBD1
clone size: few
V gene: TRBV6-5
CDR3 protein: CASAGLGGPYEQYF
CDR3 DNA: TGTGCCAGCGCTGGCCTAGGGGGCCCCTACGAGCAGTACTTC

J gene: TRBJ1-3
D gene: NA
clone size: many
V gene: TRBV12-3/TRBV12-4
CDR3 protein: CASSQLAGNTIYF
CDR3 DNA: TGTGCCAGCAGCCAGTTAGCTGGAAACACCATATATTTT